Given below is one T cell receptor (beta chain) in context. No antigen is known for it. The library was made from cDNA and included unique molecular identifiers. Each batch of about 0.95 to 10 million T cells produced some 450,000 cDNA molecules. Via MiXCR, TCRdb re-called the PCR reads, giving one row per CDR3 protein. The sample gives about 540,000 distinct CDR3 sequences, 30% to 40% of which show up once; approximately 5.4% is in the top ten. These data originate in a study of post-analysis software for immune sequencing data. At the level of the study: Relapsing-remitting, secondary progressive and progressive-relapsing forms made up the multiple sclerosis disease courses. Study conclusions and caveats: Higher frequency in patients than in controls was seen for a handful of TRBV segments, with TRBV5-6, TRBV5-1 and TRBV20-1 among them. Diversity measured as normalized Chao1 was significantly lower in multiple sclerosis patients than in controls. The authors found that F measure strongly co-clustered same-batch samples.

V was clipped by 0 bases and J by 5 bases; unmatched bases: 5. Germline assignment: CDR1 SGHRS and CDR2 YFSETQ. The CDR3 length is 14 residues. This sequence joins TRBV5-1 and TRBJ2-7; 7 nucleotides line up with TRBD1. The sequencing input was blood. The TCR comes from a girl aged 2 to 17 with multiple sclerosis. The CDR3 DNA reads TGCGCCAGCAGCTTGGCGGCAGGGACAGACGAGCAGTACTTC. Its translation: CASSLAAGTDEQYF.